This T cell receptor (beta chain) is from a study of PD-L1 blockade in urothelial cancer (dated by TCRdb to 2015 to 2018). With regard to the full study: Therapy was started in the mid-2010s for all patients, and atezolizumab 1,200 mg was administered intravenously every 3 weeks. Several patients achieved durable clinical benefit and about 19 did not. An ECOG performance status of 0 or 1 was recorded for the patients, and 0 to 3 prior chemotherapy regimens had been received by the patients. Blood samples were analyzed 3 weeks after the start of treatment (second dose) and 6 weeks after the start of treatment. Blood samples gave a median of about 130,000 T cells and 77,000 or so unique TCRs, with a median clonality of 0.080. Pretreatment tumor samples and matched peripheral blood, collected serially before and after atezolizumab treatment, underwent TCR sequencing. About 85% of the 29 patients were males with bladder-origin urothelial cancer, and about 65% of the 29 reported a prior smoking history. Somatic, immune and clinical correlates of response to PD-L1 blockade with atezolizumab in urothelial cancer were the focus of an exploratory multi-omic analysis. In the same patients, pretreatment tumors underwent whole exome sequencing and RNA sequencing in addition to TCR sequencing. Pretreatment blood TCR-seq was available for fewer than 30 patients, at least one posttreatment blood collection was obtained for approximately 24 patients, and tumor TCR-seq was available for approximately 24 patients. Progression-free survival longer than 6 months counted as durable clinical benefit, and TCR features were additionally tested against both progression-free and overall survival. Results and caveats for the whole study, not just this receptor: Greater expansion of tumor-associated TCR clones in peripheral blood 3 weeks after the start of treatment was observed in patients with durable benefit (n of about 20, p = 0.022). A pretreatment peripheral blood TCR clonality below the median was linked to improved progression-free and overall survival. Because the sample size was small (n ≈ 30) and many exploratory analyses were performed, the results are intended to be hypothesis-generating.

About this clone: What this receptor recognizes is not known. No much larger clone is present one base from it, and per-base qualities are unavailable.

Each PCR received spiked-in synthetic TCR analog templates so that absolute template abundance could be estimated from read counts. The immunoSEQ assay was used to amplify TCRbeta CDR3 regions from genomic DNA with bias-controlled V and J gene primers. Sequencing of rearranged TCRbeta segments was performed at approximately 20X coverage. The paper's data handling went like this. Clustering was used to correct sequencing errors, and CDR3s were annotated against IMGT to assign V, D and J genes. Out-of-frame and stop-codon sequences were excluded, and only productive TCRbeta rearrangements were used in downstream analyses. Clonality was calculated as one minus the Shannon entropy normalized by the log of the number of unique productive sequences. Fisher's exact test with Benjamini-Hochberg correction, at a threshold of adjusted p below 0.01, was used to find clones that differed between time points or between blood and tumor. Entries here come from immuneACCESS through TCRdb and include only in-frame sequences with V and J called. Some clones fail to appear in such tables; in the studies checked, an unresolved V gene covers under half of the shortfall, and the cause of the remainder is unknown. Clone size and the V and J calls come from that table; the DNA yielded D and trimming. In all, the sample holds roughly 67,000 clones, and 75% to 90% of those were seen once. Together, the top ten hold about 15% of the sample.

The intended sense of this specimen's time point label: pretreatment peripheral blood. A cohort of about 30 patients with locally advanced or metastatic urothelial carcinoma, treated at Memorial Sloan Kettering on a trial protocol, was included. Peripheral blood mononuclear cells were collected from each patient pretreatment and during treatment, giving between 1 and 8 total time points per patient. The Qiagen DNeasy Blood extraction kit was used to purify genomic DNA from total PBMCs and tumor samples. PBMCs were collected pretreatment and during treatment, and were isolated and stored as previously described. The CDR3, cysteine through phenylalanine, is 15 amino acids long. The read is trimmed to its CDR3 DNA, 45 bases read in frame from base 1. For CDR1 and CDR2, the germline V gene lists MNHNS and SASEGT. V is pruned by 6 bases and J by 6 bases, leaving 14 bases of the junction without a gene match.

The V and J genes are TRBV6-1 and TRBJ2-7; 7 middle bases align to TRBD1. The sequenced sample was PBMCs, obtained around atezolizumab (anti-PD-L1) treatment. The sequence was obtained from a man in his fifties or sixties with urothelial cancer. The CDR3 is CASREQGFGPVEQYF. In nucleotide form, the sequence is TGTGCCAGCAGGGAACAGGGGTTTGGCCCTGTCGAGCAGTACTTC.